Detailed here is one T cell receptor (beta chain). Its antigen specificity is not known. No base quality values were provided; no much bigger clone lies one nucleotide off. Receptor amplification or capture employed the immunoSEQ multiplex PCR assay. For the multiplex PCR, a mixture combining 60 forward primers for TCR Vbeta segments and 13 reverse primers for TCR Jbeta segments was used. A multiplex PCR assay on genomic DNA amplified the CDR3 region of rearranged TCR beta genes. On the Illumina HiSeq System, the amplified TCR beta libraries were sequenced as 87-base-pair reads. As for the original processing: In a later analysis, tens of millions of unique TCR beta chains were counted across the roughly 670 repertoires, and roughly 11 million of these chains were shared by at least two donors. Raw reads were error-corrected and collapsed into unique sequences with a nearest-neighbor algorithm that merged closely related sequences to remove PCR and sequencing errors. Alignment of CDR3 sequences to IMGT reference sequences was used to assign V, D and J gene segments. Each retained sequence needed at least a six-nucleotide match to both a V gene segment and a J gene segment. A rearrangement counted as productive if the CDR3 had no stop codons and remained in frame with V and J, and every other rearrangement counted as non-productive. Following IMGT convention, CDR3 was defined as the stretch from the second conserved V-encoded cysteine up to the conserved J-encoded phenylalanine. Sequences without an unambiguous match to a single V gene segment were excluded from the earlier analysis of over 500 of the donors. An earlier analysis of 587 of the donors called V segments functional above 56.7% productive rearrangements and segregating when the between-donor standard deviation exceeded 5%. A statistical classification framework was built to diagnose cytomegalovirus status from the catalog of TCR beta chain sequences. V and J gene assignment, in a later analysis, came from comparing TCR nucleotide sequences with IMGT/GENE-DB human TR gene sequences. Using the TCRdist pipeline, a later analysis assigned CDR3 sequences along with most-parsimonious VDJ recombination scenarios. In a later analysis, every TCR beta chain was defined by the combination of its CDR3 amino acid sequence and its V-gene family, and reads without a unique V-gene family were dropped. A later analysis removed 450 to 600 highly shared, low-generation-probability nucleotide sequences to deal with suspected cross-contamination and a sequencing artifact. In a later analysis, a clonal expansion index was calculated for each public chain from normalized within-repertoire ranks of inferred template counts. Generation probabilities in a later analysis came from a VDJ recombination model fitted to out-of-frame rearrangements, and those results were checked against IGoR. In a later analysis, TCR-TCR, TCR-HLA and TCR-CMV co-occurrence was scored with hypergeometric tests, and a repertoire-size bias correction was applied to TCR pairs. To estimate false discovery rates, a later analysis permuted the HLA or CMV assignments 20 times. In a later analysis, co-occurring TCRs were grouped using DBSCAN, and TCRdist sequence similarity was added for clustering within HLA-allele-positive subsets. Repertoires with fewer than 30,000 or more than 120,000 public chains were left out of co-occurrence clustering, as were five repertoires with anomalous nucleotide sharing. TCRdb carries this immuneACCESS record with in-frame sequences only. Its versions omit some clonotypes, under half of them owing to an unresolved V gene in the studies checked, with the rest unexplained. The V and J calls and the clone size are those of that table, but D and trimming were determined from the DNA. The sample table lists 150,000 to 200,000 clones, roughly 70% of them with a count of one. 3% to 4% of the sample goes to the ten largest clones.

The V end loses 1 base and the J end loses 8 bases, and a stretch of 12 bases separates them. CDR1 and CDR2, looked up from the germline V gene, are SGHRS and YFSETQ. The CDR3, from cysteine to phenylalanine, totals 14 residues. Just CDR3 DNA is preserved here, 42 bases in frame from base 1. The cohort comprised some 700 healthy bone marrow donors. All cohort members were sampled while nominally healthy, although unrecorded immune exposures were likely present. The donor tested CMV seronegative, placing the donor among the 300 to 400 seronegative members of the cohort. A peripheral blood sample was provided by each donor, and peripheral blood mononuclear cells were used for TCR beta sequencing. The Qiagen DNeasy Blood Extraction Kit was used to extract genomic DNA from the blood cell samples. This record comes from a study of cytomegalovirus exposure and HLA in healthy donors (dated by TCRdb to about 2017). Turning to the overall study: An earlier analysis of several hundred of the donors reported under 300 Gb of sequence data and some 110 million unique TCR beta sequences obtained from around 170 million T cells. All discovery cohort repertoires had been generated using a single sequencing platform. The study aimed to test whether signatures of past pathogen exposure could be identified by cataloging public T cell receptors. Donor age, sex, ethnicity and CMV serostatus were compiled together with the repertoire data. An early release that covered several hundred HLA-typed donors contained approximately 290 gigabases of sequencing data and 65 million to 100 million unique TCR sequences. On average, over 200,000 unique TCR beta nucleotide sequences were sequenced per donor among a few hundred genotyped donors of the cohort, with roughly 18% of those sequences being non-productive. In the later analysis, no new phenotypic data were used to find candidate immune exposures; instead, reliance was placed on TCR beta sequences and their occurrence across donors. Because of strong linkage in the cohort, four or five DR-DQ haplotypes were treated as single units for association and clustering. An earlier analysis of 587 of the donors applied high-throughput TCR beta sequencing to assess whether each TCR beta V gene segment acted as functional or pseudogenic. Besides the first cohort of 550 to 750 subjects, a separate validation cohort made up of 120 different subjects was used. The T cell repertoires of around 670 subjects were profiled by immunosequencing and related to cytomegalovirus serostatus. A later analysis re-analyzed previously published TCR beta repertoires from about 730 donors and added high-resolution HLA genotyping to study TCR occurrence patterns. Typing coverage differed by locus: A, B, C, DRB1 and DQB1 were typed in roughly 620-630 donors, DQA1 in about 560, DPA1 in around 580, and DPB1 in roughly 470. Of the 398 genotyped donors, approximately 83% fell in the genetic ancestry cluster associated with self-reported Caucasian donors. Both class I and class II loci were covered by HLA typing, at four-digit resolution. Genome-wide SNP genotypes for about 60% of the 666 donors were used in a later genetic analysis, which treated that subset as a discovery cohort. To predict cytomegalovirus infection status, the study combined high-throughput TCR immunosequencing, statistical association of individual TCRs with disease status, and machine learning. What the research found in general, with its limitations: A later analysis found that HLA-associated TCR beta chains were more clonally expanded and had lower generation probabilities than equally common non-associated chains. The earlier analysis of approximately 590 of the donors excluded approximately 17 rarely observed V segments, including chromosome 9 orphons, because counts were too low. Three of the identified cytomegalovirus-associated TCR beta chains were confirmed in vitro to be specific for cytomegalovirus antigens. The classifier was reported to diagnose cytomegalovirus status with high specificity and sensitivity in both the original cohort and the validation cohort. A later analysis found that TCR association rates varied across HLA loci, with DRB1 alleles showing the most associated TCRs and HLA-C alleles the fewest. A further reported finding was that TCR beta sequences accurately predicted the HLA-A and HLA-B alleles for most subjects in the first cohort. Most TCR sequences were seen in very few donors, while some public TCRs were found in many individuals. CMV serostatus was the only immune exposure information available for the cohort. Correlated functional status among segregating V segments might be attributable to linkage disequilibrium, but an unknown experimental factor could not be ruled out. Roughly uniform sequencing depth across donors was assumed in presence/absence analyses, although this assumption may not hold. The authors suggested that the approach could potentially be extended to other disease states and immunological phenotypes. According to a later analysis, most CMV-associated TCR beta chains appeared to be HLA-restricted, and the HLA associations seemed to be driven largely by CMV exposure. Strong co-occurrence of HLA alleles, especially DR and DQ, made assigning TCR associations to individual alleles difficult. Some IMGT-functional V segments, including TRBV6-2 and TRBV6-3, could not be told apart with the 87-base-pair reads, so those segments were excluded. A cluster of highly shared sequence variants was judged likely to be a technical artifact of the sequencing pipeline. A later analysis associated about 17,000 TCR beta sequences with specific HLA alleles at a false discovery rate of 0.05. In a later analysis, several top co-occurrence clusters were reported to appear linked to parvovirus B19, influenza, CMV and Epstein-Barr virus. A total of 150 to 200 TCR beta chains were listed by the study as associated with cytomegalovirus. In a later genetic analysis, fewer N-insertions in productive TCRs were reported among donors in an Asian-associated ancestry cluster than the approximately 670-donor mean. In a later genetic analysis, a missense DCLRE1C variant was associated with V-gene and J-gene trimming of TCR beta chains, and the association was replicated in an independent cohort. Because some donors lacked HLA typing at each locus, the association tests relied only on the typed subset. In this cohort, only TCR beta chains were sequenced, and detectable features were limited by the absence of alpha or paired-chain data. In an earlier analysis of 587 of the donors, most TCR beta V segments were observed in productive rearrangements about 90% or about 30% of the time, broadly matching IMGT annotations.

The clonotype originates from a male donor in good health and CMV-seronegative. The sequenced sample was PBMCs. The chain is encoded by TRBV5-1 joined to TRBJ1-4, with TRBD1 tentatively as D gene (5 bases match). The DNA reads TGCGCCAGCAGCTTGCGGGGGGTAGAGGAAAAACTGTTTTTT. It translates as CASSLRGVEEKLFF.